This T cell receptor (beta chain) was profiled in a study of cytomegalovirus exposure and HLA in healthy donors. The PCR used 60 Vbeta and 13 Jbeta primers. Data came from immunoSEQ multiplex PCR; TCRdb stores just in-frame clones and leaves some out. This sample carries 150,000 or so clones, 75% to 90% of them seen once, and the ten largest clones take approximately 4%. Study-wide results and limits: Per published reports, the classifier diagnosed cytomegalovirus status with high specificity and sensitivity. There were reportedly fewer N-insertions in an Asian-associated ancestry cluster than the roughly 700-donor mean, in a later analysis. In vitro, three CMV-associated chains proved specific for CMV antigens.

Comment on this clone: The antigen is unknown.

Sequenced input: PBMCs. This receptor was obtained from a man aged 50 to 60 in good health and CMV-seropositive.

CDR3 DNA sequence: TGTGCCAGTAGTATCAAGGAGTTCGTTGAAGCTTTCTTT. Residues: CASSIKEFVEAFF. The rearrangement uses TRBV19 and TRBJ1-1; D gene unclear. The germline V gene encodes CDR1 LNHDA and CDR2 SQIVND (reference sequence). CDR3 length equals 13 residues. Trimming took off 3 bases at V and 7 bases at J, with 12 bases between the two ends. The whole variable domain, filled in from reference TRBV19 and TRBJ1-1, reads DGGITQSPKYLFRKEGQNVTLSCEQNLNHDAMYWYRQDPGQGLRLIYYSQIVNDFQKGDIAEGYSVSREKKESFPLTVTSAQKNPTAFYLCASSIKEFVEAFFGQGTRLTVV.